These 10 T cell receptor beta chains were sequenced from one sample in a study of blood T cells in healthy people across ages. A second about 6 to 12 cycle PCR used barcoded and J-beta primers. One entry per CDR3 protein, called by TCRdb with MiXCR from the 5' RACE reads. This sample yields hundreds of thousands of distinct CDR3 sequences, of which 20% to 25% are seen a single time; about 22% belongs to the top ten. The sample taken for sequencing was blood. The source is a man aged 65 to 79 in good health.

This chain uses TRBV20-1 with TRBJ2-6, with D tentatively TRBD2 (5 bases). This CDR3 is built from 16 residues. Trimming removed 3 bases from V and 0 bases from J, with 12 bases in between. Germline CDR1 reads DFQATT; CDR2 reads SNEGSKA (reference sequence). DNA for the CDR3: TGCAGTGCTAGGGGGTTTGAGGGCTCTGGGGCCAACGTCCTGACTTTC. Translating gives CSARGFEGSGANVLTF.

This clonotype was counted only a few times. The J gene is TRBJ2-5, the V gene TRBV7-2, with D perhaps TRBD1 (6 bases). Germline V gene data show CDR1 as SGHTA and CDR2 as FQGNSA. V was clipped by 5 bases and J by 4 bases, with 17 bases between them. This CDR3 has 15 residues. CDR3 sequence (DNA): TGTGCCAGCAGCCCAGAGGGTACAGGGATAGAGACCCAGTACTTC. Protein sequence: CASSPEGTGIETQYF.

The chain joins TRBV7-9 to TRBJ1-5; no reliable D call. The CDR3 covers 16 residues. Germline CDR1 is SEHNR and CDR2 is FQNEAQ (reference sequence). The V end was cut by 0 bases, the J end by 2 bases, with 11 bases between. CDR3 sequence: CASSLASFCGNQPQHF. The DNA of the CDR3 is TGTGCCAGCAGCTTAGCTTCTTTTTGTGGCAATCAGCCCCAGCATTTT.

CDR3 region: CAISETSGEAYEQYV. The CDR3 region has the DNA TGTGCCATCAGTGAAACTAGCGGGGAAGCTTACGAGCAGTACGTC. The genes are TRBV10-3 and TRBJ2-7; 10 positions match TRBD2. V shed 3 bases, J shed 4 bases, and the junction held 6 bases outside the gene matches. Germline V gives CDR1 ENHRY, CDR2 SYGVKD. The CDR3 loop spans 15 amino acids.

This clonotype was counted a few times. This chain uses TRBV29-1 with TRBJ1-1, with TRBD1 identical over 8 bases. The CDR3 runs to 13 residues. CDR1 and CDR2 from the germline V gene are SQVTM and ANQGSEA. The junction had 7 bases not matched to a gene; V was cut back by 7 bases and J by 3 bases. The CDR3 coding sequence is TGCAGCGGGTTTTTGGACAGGGACACTGAAGCTTTCTTT. Translating it yields CSGFLDRDTEAFF.

This clonotype occurred once. The chain employs TRBV12-3 or TRBV12-4 and TRBJ2-3; D is perhaps TRBD2 (5 bases). The CDR3 totals 16 residues. V lost 3 bases, J lost 3 bases, and 16 bases lay in between. The CDR3 DNA reads TGTGCCAGCAGTTTCGTCGTTAGAGGGAGTACAGATACGCAGTATTTT. This sequence encodes CASSFVVRGSTDTQYF.

This chain joins TRBV7-2 and TRBJ1-2; TRBD1 aligns across 9 bases. The germline CDR1 and CDR2 sequences are SGHTA and FQGNSA. The V and J ends lost 3 bases and 2 bases, in that order; junction bases with no gene match: 4. The CDR3 length is 15 residues. CDR3 sequence: CASSFGQGTNYGYTF. The CDR3 nucleotides are TGTGCCAGCAGCTTTGGACAGGGGACGAACTATGGCTACACCTTC.

A few counts support this clonotype. Relative to the germline gene, one junction end is altered; a read error may explain this. V gene TRBV30 combines with J gene TRBJ1-2; D is undetermined. Germline lookup yields CDR1 GTSNPN and CDR2 SVGIG (reference sequence). CDR3 length: 16 amino acids. The CDR3 loop reads CAWSVHKGLVSYGYAF. Here the CDR3 DNA reads TGTGCCTGGAGTGTACATAAAGGCTTAGTGAGCTATGGCTACGCCTTC. Drawing the rest from reference TRBV30 and TRBJ1-2, the complete variable domain is SQTIHQWPATLVQPVGSPLSLECTVEGTSNPNLYWYRQAAGRGLQLLFYSVGIGQISSEVPQNLSASRPQDRQFILSSKKLLLSDSGFYLCAWSVHKGLVSYGYAFGSGTRLTVV.

The chain joins TRBV10-3 to TRBJ2-5; 11 bases agree with TRBD2. The J call is doubtful: the DNA matches TRBJ2-1 better. CDR1 and CDR2 from the germline V gene are ENHRY and SYGVKD. This CDR3 contains 14 residues. As DNA, the CDR3 is TGTGCCATCGGTACTAGCGGGAGAGACAATGAGCAGTTCTTC. Translated, it gives CAIGTSGRDNEQFF.

CDR3: CAIKGTRREETQYF. The CDR3 bases are TGTGCCATCAAAGGGACACGAAGAGAAGAGACCCAGTACTTC. The rearrangement joins TRBV19 to TRBJ2-5, with TRBD1 as a possible D gene (6 bases). This CDR3 spans 14 amino acids. The ends were cut back, 10 bases at V and 3 bases at J, with 18 bases in the middle. Germline V gene lookup returns CDR1 LNHDA and CDR2 SQIVND (reference sequence).